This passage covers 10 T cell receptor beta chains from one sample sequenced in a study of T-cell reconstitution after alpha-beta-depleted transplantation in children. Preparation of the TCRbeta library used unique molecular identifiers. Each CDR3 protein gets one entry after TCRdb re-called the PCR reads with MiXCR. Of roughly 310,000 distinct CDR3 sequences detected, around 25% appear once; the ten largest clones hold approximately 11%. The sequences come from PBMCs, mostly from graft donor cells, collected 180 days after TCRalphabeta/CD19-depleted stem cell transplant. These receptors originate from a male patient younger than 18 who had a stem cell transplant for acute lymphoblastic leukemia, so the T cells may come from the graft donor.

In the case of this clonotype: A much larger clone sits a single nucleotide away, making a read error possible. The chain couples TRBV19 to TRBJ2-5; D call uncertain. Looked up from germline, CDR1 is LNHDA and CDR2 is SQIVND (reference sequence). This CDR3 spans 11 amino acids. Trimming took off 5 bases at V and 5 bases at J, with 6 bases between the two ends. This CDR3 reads CASSAWETQYF. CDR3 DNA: TGTGCCAGTAGTGCATGGGAGACCCAGTACTTC.

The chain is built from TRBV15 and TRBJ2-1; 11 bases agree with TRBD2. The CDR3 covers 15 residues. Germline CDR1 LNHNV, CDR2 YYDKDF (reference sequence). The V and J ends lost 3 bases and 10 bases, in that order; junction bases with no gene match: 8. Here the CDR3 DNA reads TGTGCCACCAGCAGTATACTAGCGGGGGATAGGGAGCAGTTCTTC. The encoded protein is CATSSILAGDREQFF.

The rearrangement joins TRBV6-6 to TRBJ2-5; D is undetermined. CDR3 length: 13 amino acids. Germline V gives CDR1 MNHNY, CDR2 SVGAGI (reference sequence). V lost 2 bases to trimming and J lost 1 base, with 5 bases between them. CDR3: CASSYGVQETQYF. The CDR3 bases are TGTGCCAGCAGTTACGGTGTCCAAGAGACCCAGTACTTC.

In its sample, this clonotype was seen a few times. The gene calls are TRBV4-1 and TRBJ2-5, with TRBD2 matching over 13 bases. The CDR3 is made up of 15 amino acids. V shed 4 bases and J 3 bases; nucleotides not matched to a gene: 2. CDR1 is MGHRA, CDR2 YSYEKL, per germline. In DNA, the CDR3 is TGCGCCAGCAGCCCAGGGACTAGCGGGAAAGAGACCCAGTACTTC. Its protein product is CASSPGTSGKETQYF.

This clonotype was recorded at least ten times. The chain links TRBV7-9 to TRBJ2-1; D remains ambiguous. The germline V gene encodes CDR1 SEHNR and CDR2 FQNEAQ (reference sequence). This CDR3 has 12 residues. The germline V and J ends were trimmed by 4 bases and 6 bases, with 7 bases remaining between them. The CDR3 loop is CASSSWANEQFF. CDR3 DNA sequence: TGTGCCAGCAGCTCCTGGGCCAATGAGCAGTTCTTC.

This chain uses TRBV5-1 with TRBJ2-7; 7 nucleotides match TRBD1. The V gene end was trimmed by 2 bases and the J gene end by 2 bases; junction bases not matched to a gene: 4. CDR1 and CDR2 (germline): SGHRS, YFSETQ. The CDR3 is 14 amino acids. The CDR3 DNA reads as TGCGCCAGCAGCTTCTCGACAGGGACCTACGAGCAGTACTTC. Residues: CASSFSTGTYEQYF.

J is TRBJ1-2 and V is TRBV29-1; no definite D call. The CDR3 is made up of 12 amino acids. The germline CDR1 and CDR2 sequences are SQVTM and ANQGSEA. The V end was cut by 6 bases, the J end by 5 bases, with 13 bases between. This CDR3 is CSVAPDGYGYTF. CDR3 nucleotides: TGCAGCGTGGCCCCGGACGGGTATGGCTACACCTTC.

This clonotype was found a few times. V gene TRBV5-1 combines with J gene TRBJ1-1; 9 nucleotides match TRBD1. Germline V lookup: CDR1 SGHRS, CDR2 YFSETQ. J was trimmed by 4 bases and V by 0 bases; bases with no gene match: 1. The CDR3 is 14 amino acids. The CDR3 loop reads CASSLGDRVTEAFF. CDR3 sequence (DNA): TGCGCCAGCAGCTTGGGGGACAGGGTCACTGAAGCTTTCTTT. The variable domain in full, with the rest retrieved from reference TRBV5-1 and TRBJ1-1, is KAGVTQTPRYLIKTRGQQVTLSCSPISGHRSVSWYQQTPGQGLQFLFEYFSETQRNKGNFPGRFSGRQFSNSRSEMNVSTLELGDSALYLCASSLGDRVTEAFFGQGTRLTVV.

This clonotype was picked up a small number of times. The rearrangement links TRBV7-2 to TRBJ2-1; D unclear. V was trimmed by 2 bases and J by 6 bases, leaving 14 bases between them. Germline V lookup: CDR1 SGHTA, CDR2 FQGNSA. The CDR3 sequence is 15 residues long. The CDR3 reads CASSLSMFSANEQFF. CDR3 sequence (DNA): TGTGCCAGCAGCTTATCCATGTTCTCCGCCAATGAGCAGTTCTTC.

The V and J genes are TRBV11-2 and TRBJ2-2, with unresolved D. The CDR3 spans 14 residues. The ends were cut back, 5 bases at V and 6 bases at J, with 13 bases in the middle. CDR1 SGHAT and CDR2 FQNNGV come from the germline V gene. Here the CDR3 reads CASSHLRRPGELFF. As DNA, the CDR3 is TGTGCCAGCAGCCACTTGAGGAGACCCGGGGAGCTGTTTTTT. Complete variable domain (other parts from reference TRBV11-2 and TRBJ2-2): EAGVAQSPRYKIIEKRQSVAFWCNPISGHATLYWYQQILGQGPKLLIQFQNNGVVDDSQLPKDRFSAERLKGVDSTLKIQPAKLEDSAVYLCASSHLRRPGELFFGEGSRLTVL.